This is a list of T cell receptor beta chains from one sample in a study of T-cell reconstitution after alpha-beta-depleted transplantation in children. MiXCR, applied by TCRdb to the PCR reads, yields one record per CDR3 protein. The table includes a few hundred thousand distinct CDR3 sequences, about an eighth detected once. This sample comprised PBMCs, mostly from graft donor cells, obtained 360 days after TCRalphabeta/CD19-depleted stem cell transplant. Every receptor here comes from a male patient between 5 and 17 years old who had a stem cell transplant for acute myeloid leukemia, so the T cells may come from the graft donor. The CDR3 runs from the conserved cysteine through the conserved F or W. A D gene is named only where the DNA matches it firmly. Size values are once, few and many counts, or a class for expanded clones, and some rows have none.

D gene	V gene	clone size	J gene	CDR3 protein	CDR3 DNA
NA	TRBV20-1	many	TRBJ2-3	CSASLLDTQYF	TGCAGTGCTAGTTTATTAGATACGCAGTATTTT
NA	TRBV20-1	NA	TRBJ2-1	CSAVHRAVYNEQFF	TGCAGTGCCGTCCACAGGGCGGTCTACAATGAGCAGTTCTTC
TRBD2	TRBV20-1	NA	TRBJ2-1	CSASTSGPLGEQFF	TGCAGTGCTTCGACTAGCGGCCCTCTCGGTGAGCAGTTCTTC
NA	TRBV6-1	NA	TRBJ2-7	CASSLATFNYEQYF	TGTGCCAGCAGCCTAGCGACCTTTAACTACGAGCAGTACTTC
TRBD2	TRBV15	NA	TRBJ2-1	CATSRDLLLAGGVNEQFF	TGTGCCACCAGCAGAGACCTACTACTAGCGGGAGGGGTCAATGAGCAGTTCTTC
NA	TRBV30	NA	TRBJ2-3	CAWRGTTDTQYF	TGTGCCTGGAGGGGAACCACAGATACGCAGTATTTT
TRBD1	TRBV5-5	many	TRBJ2-7	CASSSTGVSYEQYF	TGTGCCAGCAGCTCTACAGGGGTCTCCTACGAGCAGTACTTC
TRBD2	TRBV27	few	TRBJ2-1	CASMVGGRAIPYNEQFF	TGTGCCAGCATGGTCGGAGGGAGGGCCATCCCTTACAATGAGCAGTTCTTC
TRBD1	TRBV5-8	few	TRBJ2-7	CASSRRGQGMFEQYF	TGTGCCAGCAGCAGAAGGGGGCAGGGTATGTTCGAGCAGTACTTC
NA	TRBV6-2/TRBV6-3	few	TRBJ2-3	CASSSRGWNRLTDTQYF	TGTGCCAGCAGTTCCCGGGGGTGGAACCGCCTCACAGATACGCAGTATTTT
NA	TRBV7-8	few	TRBJ2-3	CASSLKLAGDGNTQYF	TGTGCCAGCAGCTTAAAACTAGCAGGAGATGGGAATACGCAGTATTTT
NA	TRBV6-1	NA	TRBJ2-5	CASSPHGKVRWETQYF	TGTGCCAGCAGTCCTCACGGAAAGGTTCGATGGGAGACCCAGTACTTC
TRBD1	TRBV29-1	NA	TRBJ2-5	CSVDPTGGKETQYF	TGCAGCGTTGATCCGACAGGGGGCAAAGAGACCCAGTACTTC
TRBD2	TRBV7-2	many	TRBJ2-3	CASSYSGTSTDTQYF	TGTGCCAGCAGCTACAGCGGGACGAGCACAGATACGCAGTATTTT
NA	TRBV7-3	NA	TRBJ2-1	CASSSEGRIYNEQFF	TGTGCCAGCAGCTCCGAGGGACGCATTTACAATGAGCAGTTCTTC
TRBD2	TRBV14	few	TRBJ2-2	CASSQTSGINTGELFF	TGTGCCAGCAGCCAAACTAGCGGGATCAACACCGGGGAGCTGTTTTTT
NA	TRBV29-1	many	TRBJ1-1	CSVEDLGVSGNTEAFF	TGCAGCGTTGAAGATCTGGGGGTCTCCGGGAACACTGAAGCTTTCTTT
TRBD2	TRBV4-3	many	TRBJ2-3	CASSYLPAGGIDTQYF	TGCGCCAGCAGCTATCTACCAGCGGGAGGTATCGATACGCAGTATTTT
TRBD2	TRBV29-1	NA	TRBJ2-2	CSVEKAGGFGELFF	TGCAGCGTTGAAAAAGCGGGAGGGTTCGGGGAGCTGTTTTTT
TRBD2	TRBV20-1	few	TRBJ2-3	CSARDDRGRAVGTQYF	TGCAGTGCTAGAGATGACCGCGGGAGGGCCGTGGGTACGCAGTATTTT
NA	TRBV6-1	NA	TRBJ2-3	CASKETRTDTQYF	TGTGCCAGCAAGGAGACACGCACAGATACGCAGTATTTT
NA	TRBV12-3/TRBV12-4	many	TRBJ2-5	CASSYRSTPGRYF	TGTGCCAGCAGCTACCGGTCCACTCCCGGTCGGTACTTC
NA	TRBV7-2	few	TRBJ2-3	CASSLAGLAQGDTQYF	TGTGCCAGCAGCTTAGCGGGGCTAGCCCAGGGGGATACGCAGTATTTT
NA	TRBV29-1	NA	TRBJ2-2	CSVELGRTGELFF	TGCAGCGTTGAACTGGGTCGCACCGGGGAGCTGTTTTTT
NA	TRBV20-1	few	TRBJ2-4	CSARALSGIKNIQYF	TGCAGTGCTAGAGCCCTGTCGGGAATCAAAAACATTCAGTACTTC
TRBD2	TRBV20-1	NA	TRBJ2-3	CSVTGLAVDTQYF	TGCAGTGTTACGGGACTAGCGGTGGATACGCAGTATTTT
TRBD2	TRBV11-2	NA	TRBJ2-3	CASSPWTSGRTDTQYF	TGTGCCAGCAGCCCCTGGACTAGCGGGAGAACAGATACGCAGTATTTT
NA	TRBV2	many	TRBJ2-7	CASSEARNGGWSSYEQYF	TGTGCCAGCAGTGAAGCCCGTAACGGGGGCTGGAGCTCCTACGAGCAGTACTTC
TRBD2	TRBV7-9	many	TRBJ2-7	CASSRGTSGTYEQYF	TGTGCCAGCAGCCGCGGGACTAGCGGAACCTACGAGCAGTACTTC
NA	TRBV30	many	TRBJ1-1	CAWSRVGGGSSTEAFF	TGTGCCTGGAGTAGGGTCGGGGGAGGGTCGAGCACTGAAGCTTTCTTT
NA	TRBV4-3	few	TRBJ2-3	CASSPSRTDTQYF	TGCGCCAGCAGCCCCTCCCGCACAGATACGCAGTATTTT
TRBD2	TRBV10-3	NA	TRBJ2-3	CAICRLAGGTDTQYF	TGTGCCATCTGCAGGCTAGCGGGAGGAACAGATACGCAGTATTTT
TRBD2	TRBV6-5	few	TRBJ2-3	CASRYWTSGRTNTQYF	TGTGCCAGCAGGTATTGGACTAGCGGGAGAACAAATACGCAGTATTTT
TRBD2	TRBV4-3	many	TRBJ2-7	CASSRSSGSTYEQYF	TGCGCCAGCAGCCGTAGTAGCGGGAGTACCTACGAGCAGTACTTC
NA	TRBV28	few	TRBJ1-1	CASSDDRMNTEAFF	TGTGCCAGCAGCGATGACAGGATGAACACTGAAGCTTTCTTT
TRBD2	TRBV9	many	TRBJ2-1	CASSVAREGQGEQFF	TGTGCCAGCAGCGTAGCCCGGGAGGGCCAAGGTGAGCAGTTCTTC
NA	TRBV29-1	few	TRBJ1-1	CSARAVRWGPTEAFF	TGCAGCGCCCGAGCGGTAAGGTGGGGGCCCACTGAAGCTTTCTTT
NA	TRBV3-1	few	TRBJ2-7	CASSQGYAYEQYF	TGTGCCAGCAGCCAAGGGTACGCTTACGAGCAGTACTTC
TRBD2	TRBV6-2/TRBV6-3	few	TRBJ2-7	CASSTQLAPERDEQYF	TGTGCCAGCAGCACGCAACTAGCGCCCGAGAGAGACGAGCAGTACTTC
TRBD1	TRBV11-2	few	TRBJ1-2	CASSLRQGAYGYTF	TGTGCCAGCAGCTTAAGGCAGGGGGCCTATGGCTACACCTTC
NA	TRBV11-1	few	TRBJ2-4	CASSLTDSLLAKNIQYF	TGTGCCAGCAGCTTAACGGACAGTCTACTAGCCAAAAACATTCAGTACTTC
NA	TRBV25-1	few	TRBJ1-2	CASSEADYGYTF	TGTGCCAGCAGTGAGGCAGACTATGGCTACACCTTC
NA	TRBV20-1	many	TRBJ2-7	CSARGGGAAVYEQYF	TGCAGTGCTAGAGGAGGTGGAGCGGCTGTCTACGAGCAGTACTTC
NA	TRBV30	NA	TRBJ1-3	CAWSSTGGPGNTIYF	TGTGCCTGGAGTTCGACTGGGGGGCCGGGAAACACCATATATTTT
NA	TRBV6-5	few	TRBJ2-3	CATRTGADTQYF	TGTGCCACCCGTACGGGAGCAGATACGCAGTATTTT
NA	TRBV18	many	TRBJ2-1	CASSPIDEQFF	TGTGCCAGCTCACCCATCGATGAGCAGTTCTTC
NA	TRBV4-3	few	TRBJ1-4	CASSQDHRPNEKLFF	TGCGCCAGCAGCCAAGACCACAGGCCGAATGAAAAACTGTTTTTT
NA	TRBV4-3	few	TRBJ2-3	CASSHDATDTQYF	TGCGCCAGCAGTCATGACGCCACAGATACGCAGTATTTT
TRBD1	TRBV27	few	TRBJ2-5	CASRRTGPPRETQYF	TGTGCCAGCAGGCGGACAGGACCGCCCAGAGAGACCCAGTACTTC
NA	TRBV11-2	many	TRBJ2-4	CASSLTAGLAKNIQYF	TGTGCCAGCAGCTTAACCGCAGGGCTAGCCAAAAACATTCAGTACTTC
NA	TRBV12-3/TRBV12-4	NA	TRBJ2-7	CASSLGQGLGYEQYF	TGTGCCAGCAGTTTGGGGCAGGGCCTCGGCTACGAGCAGTACTTC
NA	TRBV7-9	few	TRBJ2-1	CASSSRQFSYNEQFF	TGTGCCAGCAGCTCCCGGCAGTTCTCCTACAATGAGCAGTTCTTC
NA	TRBV20-1	NA	TRBJ2-2	CSARRRGLPNTGELFF	TGCAGTGCTAGACGTAGGGGCCTCCCGAACACCGGGGAGCTGTTTTTT
NA	TRBV12-5	NA	TRBJ1-2	CASGFVPTGYNGYTF	TGTGCTAGTGGATTTGTCCCCACAGGGTATAATGGCTACACCTTC
TRBD2	TRBV10-3	few	TRBJ2-1	CAISPGLADNEQFF	TGTGCCATCAGCCCGGGACTAGCAGACAATGAGCAGTTCTTC
NA	TRBV9	few	TRBJ2-7	CASSPRGGLLSSYEQYF	TGTGCCAGCAGCCCGAGGGGGGGATTGCTGAGCTCCTACGAGCAGTACTTC
TRBD2	TRBV7-6	NA	TRBJ2-1	CASSNLGLAGIEQFF	TGTGCCAGCAGCAACTTGGGACTAGCGGGTATTGAGCAGTTCTTC
NA	TRBV28	medium-sized	TRBJ2-7	CASRGDHSTYEQYF	TGTGCCAGCAGAGGGGATCACTCAACCTACGAGCAGTACTTC
NA	TRBV19	NA	TRBJ2-1	CASSIQASSAYNEQFF	TGTGCCAGTAGTATCCAGGCTAGTTCGGCCTACAATGAGCAGTTCTTC